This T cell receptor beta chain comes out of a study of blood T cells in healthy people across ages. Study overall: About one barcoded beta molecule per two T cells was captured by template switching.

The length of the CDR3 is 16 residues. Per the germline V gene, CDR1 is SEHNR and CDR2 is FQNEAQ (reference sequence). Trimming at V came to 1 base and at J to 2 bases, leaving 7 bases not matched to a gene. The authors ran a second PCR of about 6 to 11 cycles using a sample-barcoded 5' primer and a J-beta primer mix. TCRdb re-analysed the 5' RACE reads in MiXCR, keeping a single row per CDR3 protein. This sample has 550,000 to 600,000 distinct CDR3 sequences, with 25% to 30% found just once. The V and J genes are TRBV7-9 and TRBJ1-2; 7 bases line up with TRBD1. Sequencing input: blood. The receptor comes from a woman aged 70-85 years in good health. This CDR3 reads CASSLGGTVANYGYTF. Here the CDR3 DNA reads TGTGCCAGCAGCTTAGGGGGGACAGTCGCCAACTATGGCTACACCTTC.